Presented here are 8 T cell receptor beta chains from one specimen sequenced in a study of PD-L1 blockade in urothelial cancer (dated by TCRdb to 2016 to 2017). Receptor amplification or capture employed the immunoSEQ multiplex PCR assay. TCRdb took this table from immuneACCESS and kept in-frame rearrangements with V and J called. Such tables lack part of the clones; where checked against another copy, unresolved V genes explain under half of the gap, and the rest is unexplained. For this sample the table gives nearly 45,000 clones, of which around 80% were detected only once. The ten top clones hold less than 15% of the sample. In the paper's terms, the time point label means: peripheral blood 6 weeks after treatment start. Source: PBMCs, taken around atezolizumab (anti-PD-L1) treatment. These receptors all stem from a man in his 60s with urothelial cancer.

CDR3: CASSDIETQYF. CDR3 DNA sequence: TGTGCCAGCAGCGACATAGAGACCCAGTACTTC. This chain joins TRBV6-1 and TRBJ2-5; no firm D call. The CDR3 totals 11 residues. Trimming cost V 6 bases and J 4 bases, with 6 bases left between them. The germline gives CDR1 MNHNS, CDR2 SASEGT.

The chain uses TRBV18 and TRBJ2-1, with TRBD2 matching over 8 bases. Germline V gives CDR1 KGHSH, CDR2 LQKENI. Trimming took 5 bases from V and 6 from J; bases not matched to a gene: 9. The CDR3 extends over 15 amino acids. CDR3 in DNA: TGTGCCAGCTCAGAACCGGGACTAGGGGGCAATGAGCAGTTCTTC. The encoded protein is CASSEPGLGGNEQFF.

The gene calls are TRBV5-1 and TRBJ2-7; 12 bases line up with TRBD2. V was clipped by 4 bases and J by 4 bases; unmatched bases: 6. The germline gives CDR1 SGHRS, CDR2 YFSETQ. CDR3 length: 15 amino acids. The CDR3 loop reads CASSPRLAGVYEQYF. Written as DNA, the CDR3 is TGCGCCAGCAGCCCCCGACTAGCGGGAGTGTACGAGCAGTACTTC.

This clone is a singleton in its sample. J is TRBJ2-3 and V is TRBV7-9; TRBD1 aligns across 8 bases. V was clipped by 6 bases and J by 1 base; unmatched bases: 3. The CDR3 is 14 amino acids. Germline values: CDR1 SEHNR, CDR2 FQNEAQ (reference sequence). CDR3 in DNA: TGTGCCAGCAGTCGGGGACAGGGCACAGATACGCAGTATTTT. Its translation: CASSRGQGTDTQYF.

This clone was counted between two and nine times. The chain carries TRBV2 and TRBJ2-3; 12 bases are a match to TRBD2. CDR3 length equals 19 residues. Germline CDR1 SNHLY, CDR2 FYNNEI. V gave up 0 bases and J gave up 0 bases; unmatched junction bases: 7. CDR3 residues: CASSEAALAGGRSTDTQYF. For the CDR3, the DNA is TGTGCCAGCAGTGAAGCGGCGCTAGCGGGGGGGCGTAGCACAGATACGCAGTATTTT.

The rearrangement joins TRBV20-1 to TRBJ1-2; D might be TRBD1 (5 bases). The CDR3 has 11 residues. Trimming removed 6 bases at V and 7 bases at J, with 12 bases between. Germline V gene lookup returns CDR1 DFQATT and CDR2 SNEGSKA (reference sequence). CDR3 protein: CSARLQGGYTF. DNA of the CDR3: TGCAGTGCGAGACTTCAGGGTGGCTACACCTTC.

The chain joins TRBV19 to TRBJ1-4; 7 bases map to TRBD1. The V gene end was trimmed by 8 bases and the J gene end by 2 bases; junction bases not matched to a gene: 2. The germline CDR1 and CDR2 sequences are LNHDA and SQIVND (reference sequence). The CDR3 is 13 residues long. The DNA of the CDR3 is TGTGCCAGTGGGACAGCTACTAATGAAAAACTGTTTTTT. Amino acids: CASGTATNEKLFF.

This clone showed up just a few times. CDR3 DNA sequence: TGTGCCAGCAGCCAAGGACACCGCTCCGAGCAGTACTTC. It codes for CASSQGHRSEQYF. The chain carries TRBV7-2 and TRBJ2-7; D might be TRBD1 (5 bases). The CDR3 has 13 amino acids. V was clipped by 5 bases and J by 6 bases, with 14 bases between them. Germline CDR1 SGHTA, CDR2 FQGNSA.